This T cell receptor (beta chain) was captured in a study of early T cells in non-severe SARS-CoV-2 infection. Study-wide context: Alpha and beta chains were unpaired, from unsorted whole-blood bulk RNA. Study-wide points: Sequences matched to VDJdb favored anti-spike CD8 responses, while private and CD4 specificities were missed.

Unique molecular identifiers were added to individual cDNA molecules. TCRdb reanalysed the 5' RACE reads using MiXCR and keeps one entry per CDR3 protein. The table lists roughly 51,000 distinct CDR3 sequences, about 6% of them singletons. For this clonotype: Its target is unknown.

Germline V gene sequence: CDR1 MNHEY, CDR2 SVGAGI. The CDR3 is 13 amino acids. Trimming took off 2 bases at V and 1 base at J, with 5 bases between the two ends. This material consisted of whole blood, taken at baseline. The sequence was collected from an adult who was a healthcare worker with PCR-confirmed SARS-CoV-2 infection or an uninfected control (not recorded which). The genes are TRBV6-5 and TRBJ1-1; D is uncertain. In DNA, the CDR3 is TGTGCCAGCAGTTACGGCCAGAACACTGAAGCTTTCTTT. Amino acid sequence: CASSYGQNTEAFF.